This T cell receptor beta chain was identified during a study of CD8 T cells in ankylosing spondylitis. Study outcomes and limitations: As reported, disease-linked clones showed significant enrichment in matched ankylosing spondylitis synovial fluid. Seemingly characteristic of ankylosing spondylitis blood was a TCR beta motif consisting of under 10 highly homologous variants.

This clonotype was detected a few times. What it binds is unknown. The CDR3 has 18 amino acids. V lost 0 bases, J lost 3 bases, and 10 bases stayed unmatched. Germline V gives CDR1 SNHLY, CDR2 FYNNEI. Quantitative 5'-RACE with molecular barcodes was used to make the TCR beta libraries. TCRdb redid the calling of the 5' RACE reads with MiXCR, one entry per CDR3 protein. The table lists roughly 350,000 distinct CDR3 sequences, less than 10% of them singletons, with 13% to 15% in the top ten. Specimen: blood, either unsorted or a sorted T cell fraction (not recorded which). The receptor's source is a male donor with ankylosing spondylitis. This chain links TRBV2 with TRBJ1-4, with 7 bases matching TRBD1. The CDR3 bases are TGTGCCAGCAGTGAAGCGGTGGGACAGAGATACCCTAATGAAAAACTGTTTTTT. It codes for CASSEAVGQRYPNEKLFF. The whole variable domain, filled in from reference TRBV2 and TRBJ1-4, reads EPEVTQTPSHQVTQMGQEVILRCVPISNHLYFYWYRQILGQKVEFLVSFYNNEISEKSEIFDDQFSVERPDGSNFTLKIRSTKLEDSAMYFCASSEAVGQRYPNEKLFFGSGTQLSVL.